The sequence of this T cell receptor beta chain was determined in a study of shared clonotypes between healthy human individuals. Study summary: Donors had three CD4 naive, three CD4 memory, two CD8 naive and one CD8 memory plate apiece.

As regards this clone: Its matching antigen is unknown.

The CDR3 is 15 residues long. CDR1 is SGHRS, CDR2 YFSETQ, per germline. Between the trimmed V and J ends, which lost 2 bases and 6 bases, there was a span of 15 bases. Sequencing was performed with immunoSEQ multiplex PCR; in TCRdb, only in-frame clones are kept and a portion is missing. Here the sample spans fewer than 3 million clones, around 92% being singletons. Study-level points and caveats: Among non-shared clonotypes, generation probabilities were lower than among those shared by all four donors. Naive subsets tended to show greater estimated richness than memory subsets.

The V and J genes are TRBV5-1 and TRBJ2-1; D may be TRBD1 (5 bases). This sequence was found in a man aged 18-30 years in good health. Some clones in this sample may be carry-over from other donors' samples. The sequencing sample was made of naive CD4+ T cells from PBMCs. Subset noted: CD45RA+ positively selected. The CDR3 DNA follows: TGCGCCAGCAGCTTAATCGGCGGCGACAGCAATGAGCAGTTCTTC. Amino acid sequence: CASSLIGGDSNEQFF. The full variable domain, rest sourced from reference TRBV5-1 and TRBJ2-1, is KAGVTQTPRYLIKTRGQQVTLSCSPISGHRSVSWYQQTPGQGLQFLFEYFSETQRNKGNFPGRFSGRQFSNSRSEMNVSTLELGDSALYLCASSLIGGDSNEQFFGPGTRLTVL.